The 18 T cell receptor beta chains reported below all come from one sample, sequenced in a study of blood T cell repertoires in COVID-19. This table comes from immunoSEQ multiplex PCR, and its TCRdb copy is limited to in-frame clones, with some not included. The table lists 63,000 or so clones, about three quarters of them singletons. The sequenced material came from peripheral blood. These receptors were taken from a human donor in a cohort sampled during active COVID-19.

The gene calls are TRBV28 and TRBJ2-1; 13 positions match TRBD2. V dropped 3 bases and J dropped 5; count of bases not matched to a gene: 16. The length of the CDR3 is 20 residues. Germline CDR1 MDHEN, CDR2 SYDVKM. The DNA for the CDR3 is TGTGCCAGCAGTTTCACAACTTGGACTAGCGGGAGTATCTACCACAATGAGCAGTTCTTC. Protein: CASSFTTWTSGSIYHNEQFF.

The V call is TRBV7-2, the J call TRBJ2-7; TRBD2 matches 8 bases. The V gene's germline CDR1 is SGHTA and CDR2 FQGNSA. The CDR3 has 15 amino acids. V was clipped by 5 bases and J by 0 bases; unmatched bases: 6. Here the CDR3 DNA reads TGTGCCAGCAGCCCTCTAGCGGGCCGCTCCTACGAGCAGTACTTC. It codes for CASSPLAGRSYEQYF. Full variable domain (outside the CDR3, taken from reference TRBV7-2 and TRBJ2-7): GAGVSQSPSNKVTEKGKDVELRCDPISGHTALYWYRQSLGQGLEFLIYFQGNSAPDKSGLPSDRFSAERTGGSVSTLTIQRTQQEDSAVYLCASSPLAGRSYEQYFGPGTRLTVT.

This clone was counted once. The CDR3: CASSIGTEVMNTEAFF. The DNA of the CDR3 is TGTGCCAGTAGTATAGGTACAGAAGTAATGAACACTGAAGCTTTCTTT. The chain recombines TRBV19 with TRBJ1-1; D remains unclear. The CDR3 runs 16 residues. CDR1 is LNHDA and CDR2 is SQIVND in the germline V gene (reference sequence). Trimming shortened V by 1 base and J by 0 bases, and 12 bases separated the two germline ends.

In DNA form, the CDR3 reads TGCGCCAGCAGCCGAGAAGTTACGTATGGAGCTGGAAACACCATATATTTT. Translating it yields CASSREVTYGAGNTIYF. The rearrangement links TRBV4-1 to TRBJ1-3; D gene unclear. Germline values: CDR1 MGHRA, CDR2 YSYEKL. Trimming took 4 bases from V and 2 from J, leaving 18 bases between them. CDR3 length: 17 residues.

CDR3 sequence (DNA): TGTGCCAGCTCACCTAAACTTACAGGGATCCACACTGAAGCTTTCTTT. Translation gives CASSPKLTGIHTEAFF. The chain recombines TRBV18 with TRBJ1-1, with D maybe TRBD1 (6 bases). CDR1 and CDR2 from the germline V gene are KGHSH and LQKENI. V lost 3 bases and J lost 3, with 17 bases in between. The CDR3 sequence is 16 residues long.

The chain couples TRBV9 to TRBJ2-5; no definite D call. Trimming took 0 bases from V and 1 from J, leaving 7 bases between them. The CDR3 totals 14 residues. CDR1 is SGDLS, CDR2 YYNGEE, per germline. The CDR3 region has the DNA TGTGCCAGCAGCGTAGATCCTACCCAAGAGACCCAGTACTTC. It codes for CASSVDPTQETQYF.

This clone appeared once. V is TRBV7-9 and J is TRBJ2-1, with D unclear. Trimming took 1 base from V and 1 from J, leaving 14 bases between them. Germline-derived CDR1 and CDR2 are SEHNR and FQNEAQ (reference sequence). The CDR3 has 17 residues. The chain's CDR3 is CASSLEELVGSYNEQFF. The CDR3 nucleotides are TGTGCCAGCAGCTTAGAGGAGCTAGTTGGGTCCTACAATGAGCAGTTCTTC.

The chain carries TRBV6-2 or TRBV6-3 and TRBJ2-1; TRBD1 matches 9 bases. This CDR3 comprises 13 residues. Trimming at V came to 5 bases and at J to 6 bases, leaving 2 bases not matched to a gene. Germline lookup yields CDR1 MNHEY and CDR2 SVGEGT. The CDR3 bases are TGTGCCAGCAGTAGGACAGGGGTCAATGAGCAGTTCTTC. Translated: CASSRTGVNEQFF.

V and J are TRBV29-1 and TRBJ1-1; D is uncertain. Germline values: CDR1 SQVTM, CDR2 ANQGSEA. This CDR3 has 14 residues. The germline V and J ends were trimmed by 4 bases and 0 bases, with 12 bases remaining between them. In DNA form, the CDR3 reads TGCAGCGTTGGGGGAGACTCTATGAACACTGAAGCTTTCTTT. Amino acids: CSVGGDSMNTEAFF.

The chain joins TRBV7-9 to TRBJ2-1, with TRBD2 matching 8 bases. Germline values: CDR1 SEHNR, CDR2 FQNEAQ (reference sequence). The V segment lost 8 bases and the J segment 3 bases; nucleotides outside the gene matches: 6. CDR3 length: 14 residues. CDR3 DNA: TGTGCCAGCCTGGGACTAGAGCGCTACAATGAGCAGTTCTTC. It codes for CASLGLERYNEQFF.

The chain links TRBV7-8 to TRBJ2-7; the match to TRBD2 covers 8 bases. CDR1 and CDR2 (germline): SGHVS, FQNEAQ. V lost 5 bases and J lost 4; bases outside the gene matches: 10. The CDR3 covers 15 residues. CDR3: CASSPWAGGSYEQYF. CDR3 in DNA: TGTGCCAGCAGCCCCTGGGCGGGGGGCTCGTACGAGCAGTACTTC.

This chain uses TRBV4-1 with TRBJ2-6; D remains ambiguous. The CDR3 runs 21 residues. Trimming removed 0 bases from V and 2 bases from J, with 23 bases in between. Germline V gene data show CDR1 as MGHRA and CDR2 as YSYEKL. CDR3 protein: CASSQDVDPVETQTGANVLTF. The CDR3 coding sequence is TGCGCCAGCAGCCAAGACGTCGACCCAGTAGAGACTCAAACTGGGGCCAACGTCCTGACTTTC.

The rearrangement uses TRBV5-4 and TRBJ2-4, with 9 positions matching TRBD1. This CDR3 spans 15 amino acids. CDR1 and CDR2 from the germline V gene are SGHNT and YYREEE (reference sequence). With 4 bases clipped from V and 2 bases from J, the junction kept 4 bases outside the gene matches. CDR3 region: CASSTGGATKNIQYF. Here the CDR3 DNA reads TGTGCCAGCAGCACAGGGGGCGCGACCAAAAACATTCAGTACTTC.

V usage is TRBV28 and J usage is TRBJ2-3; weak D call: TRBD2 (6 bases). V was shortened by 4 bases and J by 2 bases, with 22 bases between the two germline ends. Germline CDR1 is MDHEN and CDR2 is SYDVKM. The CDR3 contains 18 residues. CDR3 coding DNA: TGTGCCAGCAGTTCCCCCTTAGGGAGGCCAGCTGTCACAGATACGCAGTATTTT. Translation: CASSSPLGRPAVTDTQYF.

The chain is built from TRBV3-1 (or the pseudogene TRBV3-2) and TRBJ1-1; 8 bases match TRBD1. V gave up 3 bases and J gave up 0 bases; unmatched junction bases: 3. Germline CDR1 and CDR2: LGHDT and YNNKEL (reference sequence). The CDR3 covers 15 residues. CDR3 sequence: CASSHRGRLNTEAFF. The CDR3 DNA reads TGTGCCAGCAGCCACAGGGGGCGGTTGAACACTGAAGCTTTCTTT.

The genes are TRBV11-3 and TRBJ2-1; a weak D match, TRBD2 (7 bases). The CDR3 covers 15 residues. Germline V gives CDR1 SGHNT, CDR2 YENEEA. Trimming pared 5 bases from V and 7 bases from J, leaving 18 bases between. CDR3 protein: CASSPGGGRSNEQFF. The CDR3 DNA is TGTGCCAGCAGCCCCGGGGGCGGGAGAAGTAATGAGCAGTTCTTC.

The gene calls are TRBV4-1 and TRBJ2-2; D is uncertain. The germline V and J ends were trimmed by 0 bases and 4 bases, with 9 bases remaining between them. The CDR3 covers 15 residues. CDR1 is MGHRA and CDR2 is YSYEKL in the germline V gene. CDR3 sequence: CASSQDNRVTGELFF. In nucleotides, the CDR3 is TGCGCCAGCAGCCAAGATAACAGAGTCACCGGGGAGCTGTTTTTT.

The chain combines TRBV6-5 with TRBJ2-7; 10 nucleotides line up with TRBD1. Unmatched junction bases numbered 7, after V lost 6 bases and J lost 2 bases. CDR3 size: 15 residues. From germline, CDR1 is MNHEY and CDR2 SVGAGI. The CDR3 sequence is CASRRGDRGPYEQYF. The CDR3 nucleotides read TGTGCCAGCAGACGGGGGGACAGGGGACCCTACGAGCAGTACTTC.